Presented here are 16 T cell receptor beta chains from one specimen sequenced in a study of tissue T cells after allogeneic stem cell transplantation. Data came from immunoSEQ multiplex PCR; TCRdb stores just in-frame clones and leaves some out. The data show around 51,000 clones, about three quarters seen once. Sequenced sample: sorted cells pooled from one or two spleens. These receptors were taken from a pool of C57BL/6 mice in good health.

A note on this clone: The gene symbols are mouse symbols. The read ends 1 residue shy of where the CDR3 ends; the end is completed using the germline J gene. The rearrangement links TRBV3 to TRBJ1-2; D possibly corresponds to TRBD1 (5 bases). The CDR3 spans 14 residues. Germline V gives CDR1 SNHLY, CDR2 FYNGKV (reference sequence). V was trimmed by 4 bases and J by 0 bases, leaving 9 bases between them. The chain's CDR3 is CASSSGGANSDYTF. Incomplete CDR3 DNA: TGTGCCAGCAGCTCCGGAGGGGCAAACTCCGACTACACC.

Turning to this clone: The gene symbols are mouse symbols. The CDR3 end lies 1 residue beyond the end of the read and is filled in from the germline J gene. This rearrangement joins TRBV31 to TRBJ2-1, with 10 bases identical to TRBD1. The germline gives CDR1 GKSSPN, CDR2 SITVG. The CDR3 runs to 13 residues. With 1 base clipped from V and 7 bases from J, the junction kept 1 base outside the gene matches. The part of the CDR3 DNA that was read is TGTGCCTGGAGTCGGGGACAGGGGGCTGAGCAGTTC. This translates into CAWSRGQGAEQF. The entire CDR3 protein is CAWSRGQGAEQFF.

Of note for this clone: Mouse gene names apply. The read is 1 residue too short to cover the CDR3 end, so that end is filled in from the germline J gene. V gene TRBV3 combines with J gene TRBJ2-4; TRBD2 agrees at 8 bases. CDR1 is SNHLY and CDR2 is FYNGKV in the germline V gene (reference sequence). The CDR3 consists of 17 residues. Trimming cost V 1 base and J 0 bases; bases outside gene matches: 6. CDR3 DNA (partial): TGTGCCAGCAGCTTAGAGGCGACTGGGGATAGTCAAAACACCTTGTAC. It codes for CASSLEATGDSQNTLY. The whole CDR3 region reads CASSLEATGDSQNTLYF.

In the case of this clone: Mouse germline and gene names are used. CDR3 amino acids: CASGGGQNERLFF. The CDR3 DNA, read in part, is TGTGCCAGCGGTGGGGGACAGAACGAAAGATTATTT. The chain has TRBV13-2 and TRBJ1-4, with 7 positions matching TRBD1. The read terminates 1 residue ahead of where the CDR3 ends, so the germline J gene completes it. This CDR3 is 13 amino acids long. Germline CDR1 is NNHNN and CDR2 is SYGAGS (reference sequence). Germline trimming cut 3 bases from V and 5 bases from J; bases unmatched to any gene: 1.

With respect to this clone: Gene names are the mouse ones. The read ends 1 residue before the CDR3 terminus; that terminus is restored from the germline J gene. The genes are TRBV31 and TRBJ1-4; D is unclear. The CDR3 has 15 residues. With 0 bases removed from V and 0 bases from J, the gap between germline ends came to 8 bases. Per the germline V gene, CDR1 is GKSSPN and CDR2 is SITVG. The CDR3 bases that were read are TGTGCCTGGAGTCTAAAGGGAATTTCCAACGAAAGATTATTT. Encoded protein: CAWSLKGISNERLF. The whole CDR3 protein reads CAWSLKGISNERLFF.

On this clone: The gene names here belong to mouse. The read finishes 1 residue shy of the CDR3 end, and the germline J gene is used to complete it. The chain couples TRBV15 to TRBJ2-4, with a possible D match to TRBD1 (6 bases). This CDR3 contains 13 residues. The ends were cut back, 5 bases at V and 4 bases at J, with 10 bases in the middle. The germline V gene encodes CDR1 SGHND and CDR2 FRSKSL. CDR3 DNA, as far as it was read: TGTGCCAGCAGTACGGGACAAAAAAACACCTTGTAC. This encodes CASSTGQKNTLY. The entire CDR3 protein is CASSTGQKNTLYF.

With respect to this clone: The listed genes are named as in mouse. Sequencing ends 1 residue short of the CDR3 end; the germline J gene provides the rest. V gene TRBV4 combines with J gene TRBJ2-3; 9 bases agree with TRBD2. V lost 4 bases to trimming and J lost 0 bases; unmatched junction nucleotides: 5. The CDR3 covers 16 residues. Germline CDR1 LGHDT, CDR2 YNNKQL (reference sequence). Incomplete CDR3 DNA: TGTGCCAGCAGCTCAACTGGGGGGACTAGTGCAGAAACGCTGTAT. Its translation: CASSSTGGTSAETLY. The CDR3 reads in full as CASSSTGGTSAETLYF.

As for this clone: All gene names here are mouse names. The read halts 1 residue ahead of the CDR3 end, with the missing end drawn from the germline J gene. The chain combines TRBV13-3 with TRBJ2-4, with a tentative D call TRBD1 (5 bases). Trimming pared 2 bases from V and 2 bases from J, leaving 6 bases between. CDR1 is NNHDY, CDR2 SYVADS, per germline. CDR3 size: 13 residues. The CDR3 protein is CASSDRDQNTLYF. The sequenced CDR3 bases are TGTGCCAGCAGTGACAGGGATCAAAACACCTTGTAC.

Comment on this clone: Mouse names are used for the genes. Read sequence stops 1 residue before the CDR3 end, and the germline J gene provides the missing end. The rearrangement uses TRBV31 and TRBJ2-2; a weak D match, TRBD1 (8 bases). The CDR3 is 14 residues long. Per germline, CDR1 GKSSPN and CDR2 SITVG. The V end was cut by 0 bases, the J end by 5 bases, with 10 bases between. The sequenced part of the CDR3 DNA is TGTGCCTGGAGTCTACAGGGGGGGACCGGGCAGCTCTAC. Translated: CAWSLQGGTGQLY. The complete CDR3 reads CAWSLQGGTGQLYF.

As regards this clone: Gene names refer to mouse genes. The sequenced fragment ends 1 residue before the CDR3 boundary, so the rest is inferred from the germline J gene. This chain uses TRBV13-2 with TRBJ1-4; 7 bases are shared with TRBD1. Germline CDR1 and CDR2: NNHNN and SYGAGS (reference sequence). V lost 7 bases, J lost 3 bases, and 3 bases stayed unmatched. The CDR3 covers 13 residues. Incomplete CDR3 DNA: TGTGCCAGCTCCGGGACAGCCAACGAAAGATTATTT. Encoded protein: CASSGTANERLF. The whole CDR3 is CASSGTANERLFF.

This clone showed up just a few times. Germline and genes: mouse. The read ends 1 residue shy of where the CDR3 ends; the end is completed using the germline J gene. The V gene is TRBV3, the J gene TRBJ2-7, with TRBD1 matching over 10 bases. The CDR3 contains 14 residues. Per the germline V gene, CDR1 is SNHLY and CDR2 is FYNGKV (reference sequence). V shed 5 bases, J shed 3 bases, and the junction held 4 bases outside the gene matches. The CDR3 here is CASSPRTGGYEQYF. CDR3 bases read: TGTGCCAGCAGCCCTCGGACAGGGGGCTATGAACAGTAC.

Regarding this clone: Mouse gene names apply. The sequence runs out 1 residue before the end of the CDR3; the remainder is reconstructed from the germline J gene. V is TRBV31 and J is TRBJ2-1; 10 nucleotides match TRBD2. CDR1 and CDR2 from the germline V gene are GKSSPN and SITVG. The CDR3 extends over 13 amino acids. Trimming took 8 bases from V and 3 from J; bases not matched to a gene: 4. The CDR3 is CALDWGAYAEQFF. Incomplete CDR3 DNA: TGTGCCCTAGACTGGGGGGCCTATGCTGAGCAGTTC.

A note on this clone: Gene names are the mouse ones. CDR3 in amino acids: CASSLLGSQNTLYF. The part of the CDR3 DNA that was read is TGTGCCAGCAGCCTCTTGGGGAGTCAAAACACCTTGTAC. The chain uses TRBV3 and TRBJ2-4; D is perhaps TRBD2 (5 bases). The read comes to an end 1 residue before the CDR3 does, leaving the germline J gene to fill in the end. Trimming took 5 bases from V and 0 from J, leaving 9 bases between them. Germline CDR1 is SNHLY and CDR2 is FYNGKV (reference sequence). The CDR3 extends over 14 amino acids.

Points on this clone: The gene names here belong to mouse. The CDR3 end lies 1 residue beyond the end of the read and is filled in from the germline J gene. The J gene is TRBJ2-5, the V gene TRBV31; 9 bases line up with TRBD1. Germline V gene sequence: CDR1 GKSSPN, CDR2 SITVG. The CDR3 extends over 14 amino acids. V lost 5 bases and J lost 1; bases outside the gene matches: 4. CDR3 region: CAWGQGRDQDTQYF. CDR3 DNA (partial): TGTGCCTGGGGACAGGGGAGGGACCAAGACACCCAGTAC.

In the case of this clone: Mouse gene names apply. From the germline J gene comes the end of the CDR3, since the read stops 1 residue before it. This sequence joins TRBV20 and TRBJ1-4; 8 nucleotides line up with TRBD1. V lost 1 base, J lost 0 bases, and 7 bases stayed unmatched. CDR1 is GFQATS and CDR2 is STVNSAI in the germline V gene. The CDR3 extends over 17 amino acids. The CDR3 DNA, read in part, is TGTGGTGCTAGGGGCCCCGGGACAGGAGTTTCCAACGAAAGATTATTT. Translation: CGARGPGTGVSNERLF. The whole CDR3 protein is CGARGPGTGVSNERLFF. Looking up the rest from reference TRBV20 and TRBJ1-4 gives the full variable domain: GALVYQYPRRTICKSGTSMRMECQAVGFQATSVAWYRQSPQKTFELIALSTVNSAIKYEQNFTQEKFPISHPNLSFSSMTVLNAYLEDRGLYLCGARGPGTGVSNERLFFGHGTKLSVL.

Of note for this clone: Germline and genes here are mouse. Read sequence stops 1 residue before the CDR3 end, and the germline J gene provides the missing end. The genes are TRBV5 and TRBJ1-1, with D maybe TRBD1 (5 bases). Per germline, CDR1 LGHNA and CDR2 YNLKQL (reference sequence). V was pared by 4 bases and J by 0 bases, with 9 bases between. The CDR3 runs 14 residues. The CDR3: CASSPDSANTEVFF. Incomplete CDR3 DNA: TGTGCCAGCAGCCCCGACAGTGCAAACACAGAAGTCTTC.